This TCR beta chain was sequenced during a study of Graves' ophthalmopathy and Graves' hyperthyroidism. Findings of the study overall: Cross-validated, the 13-signature model showed 87.88%/81.08% sensitivity/specificity, and 80%/75% in the test set.

V shed 4 bases and J shed 1 base, with 13 bases lying between them. Germline assignment: CDR1 KGHSH and CDR2 LQKENI. CDR3 length equals 15 residues. A few counts support this clonotype. Its antigen remains unidentified. RNA transcripts served as template for amplifying TCR beta CDR3 sequences. RT-PCR was first run with HTBI primers, then multiplex PCR in a second round. TCRdb analysed the multiplex PCR reads with MiXCR anew, one entry per CDR3 protein. Of about 370,000 distinct CDR3 sequences in the sample, about 17% are singletons; the top ten hold 2% to 2.5%. The chain uses TRBV18 and TRBJ1-1; D is ambiguous. This TCR came from an adult woman with stable Graves' hyperthyroidism. Sequences were obtained from peripheral blood. DNA for the CDR3: TGTGCCAGCTCACAACACGTCGCGGGGAACACTGAAGCTTTCTTT. Protein: CASSQHVAGNTEAFF.